These 22 T cell receptor beta chains were all obtained from the same sample, sequenced in a study of blood T cell repertoires in COVID-19. Clones were read by immunoSEQ multiplex PCR, and TCRdb kept only the in-frame ones, dropping some. Here the sample spans about 520,000 clones, 70% to 90% being singletons. The specimen sequenced was peripheral blood. These receptors were obtained from a human donor in a cohort sampled during active COVID-19.

This clone was counted only a few times. The genes are TRBV6-5 and TRBJ1-4; D perhaps matches TRBD1 (6 bases). Germline CDR1 is MNHEY and CDR2 is SVGAGI. V was shortened by 2 bases and J by 8 bases, with 18 bases between the two germline ends. The CDR3 is made up of 16 amino acids. The CDR3: CASSYQSTGFGEKLFF. The CDR3 nucleotides are TGTGCCAGCAGTTACCAATCTACAGGGTTTGGCGAAAAACTGTTTTTT.

This clone showed up just a few times. The J gene is TRBJ1-6, the V gene TRBV2; D ambiguous. This CDR3 spans 14 amino acids. V dropped 9 bases and J dropped 5 bases, with 14 bases sitting between them. Germline assignment: CDR1 SNHLY and CDR2 FYNNEI. The CDR3: CARRGYTDNSPLHF. DNA of the CDR3: TGTGCCAGGAGAGGCTATACGGATAATTCACCCCTCCACTTT. Based on the CDR3 plus reference TRBV2 and TRBJ1-6, the full variable domain is EPEVTQTPSHQVTQMGQEVILRCVPISNHLYFYWYRQILGQKVEFLVSFYNNEISEKSEIFDDQFSVERPDGSNFTLKIRSTKLEDSAMYFCARRGYTDNSPLHFGNGTRLTVT.

The chain couples TRBV30 to TRBJ1-5; D not resolved. V was shortened by 2 bases and J by 3 bases, with 11 bases between the two germline ends. The length of the CDR3 is 14 residues. Germline CDR1 reads GTSNPN; CDR2 reads SVGIG (reference sequence). CDR3 amino acids: CAWSSSTYNQPQHF. CDR3 nucleotides: TGTGCCTGGAGTTCCTCAACTTACAATCAGCCCCAGCATTTT.

The chain employs TRBV29-1 and TRBJ2-2, with 9 bases lining up with TRBD1. V shed 4 bases and J 5 bases; nucleotides not matched to a gene: 17. The CDR3 runs 18 residues. Germline CDR1 is SQVTM and CDR2 is ANQGSEA. The CDR3 spells CSVVGVRTGAKGTGELFF. The CDR3 DNA is TGCAGCGTTGTCGGGGTGCGGACAGGGGCGAAAGGAACCGGGGAGCTGTTTTTT.

The V call is TRBV7-2, the J call TRBJ2-1; tentatively, D is TRBD2 (6 bases). Trimming left V 6 bases short and J 0 bases short, with 12 bases between. CDR3 size: 15 residues. From germline, CDR1 is SGHTA and CDR2 FQGNSA. Written as DNA, the CDR3 is TGTGCCAGCAGAGAGGACGGGGGCTCCTACAATGAGCAGTTCTTC. This translates into CASREDGGSYNEQFF.

The rearrangement joins TRBV28 to TRBJ2-2, with TRBD2 matching 8 bases. Germline CDR1 is MDHEN and CDR2 is SYDVKM. CDR3 length: 15 amino acids. V lost 6 bases, J lost 6 bases, and 9 bases stayed unmatched. CDR3: CASRSGTRPPGELFF. The CDR3 nucleotides read TGTGCCAGCAGGTCGGGGACTAGACCCCCCGGGGAGCTGTTTTTT.

V usage is TRBV27 and J usage is TRBJ2-5; D is possibly TRBD2 (5 bases). This CDR3 region has 13 residues. Germline V gene data show CDR1 as MNHEY and CDR2 as SMNVEV (reference sequence). V lost 5 bases, J lost 4 bases, and 11 bases lay in between. Here the CDR3 reads CASSREGAETQYF. The CDR3 nucleotides are TGTGCCAGCAGTCGTGAGGGAGCAGAGACCCAGTACTTC.

The V gene is TRBV19, the J gene TRBJ2-7, with D perhaps TRBD1 (6 bases). CDR1 LNHDA and CDR2 SQIVND come from the germline V gene (reference sequence). The CDR3 has 16 residues. V was shortened by 4 bases and J by 3 bases, with 19 bases between the two germline ends. The CDR3 nucleotides read TGTGCCAGTAGTACCCTACCTGGACAGACTATCTACGAGCAGTACTTC. Translated: CASSTLPGQTIYEQYF.

The DNA for the CDR3 is TGTGCCTGGAGTGGGTCGGCACAGGCGATTTGGGCTTCGTCGGAAATGAACACTGAAGCTTTCTTT. This sequence encodes CAWSGSAQAIWASSEMNTEAFF. The chain has TRBV30 and TRBJ1-1; D is possibly TRBD1 (5 bases). The CDR3 consists of 22 residues. V gave up 1 base and J gave up 0 bases, with 33 bases separating them. Germline values: CDR1 GTSNPN, CDR2 SVGIG (reference sequence).

The chain combines TRBV20-1 with TRBJ2-2; 8 bases align to TRBD2. The CDR3 extends over 15 amino acids. Germline V gene sequence: CDR1 DFQATT, CDR2 SNEGSKA (reference sequence). V lost 3 bases, J lost 6 bases, and 9 bases stayed unmatched. CDR3 residues: CSASNAGGRAGELFF. As DNA, the CDR3 is TGCAGTGCTAGTAACGCGGGAGGCCGGGCCGGGGAGCTGTTTTTT.

To note about this clone: Other DNA sequences in this specimen translate into the identical CDR3. The chain joins TRBV7-2 to TRBJ2-3; D uncertain. CDR1 and CDR2 from the germline V gene are SGHTA and FQGNSA. Deletions cut 4 bases from V and 4 bases from J, with 3 bases between. The CDR3 has 11 amino acids. CDR3 loop: CASSSSDTQYF. DNA for the CDR3: TGTGCCAGCAGCTCTTCAGATACGCAGTATTTT.

The rearrangement joins TRBV7-2 to TRBJ1-2; 7 bases line up with TRBD1. This CDR3 is built from 14 residues. Trimming removed 2 bases from V and 5 bases from J; junction bases left unmatched: 5. Germline CDR1 is SGHTA and CDR2 is FQGNSA. CDR3 region: CASSLQGVLYGYTF. The CDR3 DNA follows: TGTGCCAGCAGCTTACAGGGGGTGCTTTATGGCTACACCTTC.

To note about this clone: This specimen includes other DNA sequences encoding the same CDR3. Here the CDR3 reads CAWSLGGTDTQYF. CDR3 in DNA: TGTGCCTGGAGTTTGGGGGGGACAGATACGCAGTATTTT. The chain couples TRBV30 to TRBJ2-3; 7 bases are shared with TRBD2. CDR3 size: 13 residues. The trim removed 2 bases at V and 3 bases at J, leaving 2 bases unmatched. CDR1 is GTSNPN, CDR2 SVGIG, per germline (reference sequence).

The J gene is TRBJ2-2, the V gene TRBV19; no definite D call. This CDR3 spans 15 amino acids. CDR1 is LNHDA, CDR2 SQIVND, per germline (reference sequence). V was pared by 8 bases and J by 1 base, with 14 bases between. In DNA, the CDR3 is TGTGCCAGTTCCCCCAGATCGGGGAACACCGGGGAGCTGTTTTTT. Translation: CASSPRSGNTGELFF. The full variable domain, rest sourced from reference TRBV19 and TRBJ2-2, is DGGITQSPKYLFRKEGQNVTLSCEQNLNHDAMYWYRQDPGQGLRLIYYSQIVNDFQKGDIAEGYSVSREKKESFPLTVTSAQKNPTAFYLCASSPRSGNTGELFFGEGSRLTVL.

This clone showed up just once. The chain combines TRBV15 with TRBJ2-3; 7 nucleotides agree with TRBD2. J was trimmed by 2 bases and V by 8 bases; bases with no gene match: 10. This CDR3 has 15 residues. Germline V CDR1 and CDR2: LNHNV, YYDKDF (reference sequence). CDR3 loop: CATRLGTTYTDTQYF. CDR3 coding DNA: TGTGCCACCCGACTCGGGACTACATACACAGATACGCAGTATTTT.

CDR3 sequence: CATKPGQPRTDTQYF. In DNA, the CDR3 is TGTGCCACTAAGCCGGGACAGCCTAGAACAGATACGCAGTATTTT. The J gene is TRBJ2-3, the V gene TRBV6-6; 7 bases agree with TRBD1. From germline, CDR1 is MNHNY and CDR2 SVGAGI (reference sequence). V lost 10 bases, J lost 3 bases, and 13 bases stayed unmatched. The CDR3 totals 15 residues.

This chain connects TRBV5-1 to TRBJ2-3, with D perhaps TRBD2 (6 bases). Deletions cut 1 base from V and 8 bases from J, with 11 bases between. CDR1 and CDR2 from the germline V gene are SGHRS and YFSETQ. CDR3 size: 13 residues. The CDR3 DNA is TGCGCCAGCAGCTTGAACGTCGGGGGTACGCAGTATTTT. It specifies CASSLNVGGTQYF.

This clone was seen only a few times. The gene calls are TRBV7-8 and TRBJ1-4, with 11 nucleotides matching TRBD1. The J segment lost 8 bases and the V segment lost 5 bases, leaving 10 bases of the junction unmatched. Germline V gives CDR1 SGHVS, CDR2 FQNEAQ. CDR3 length: 16 amino acids. The CDR3 loop is CASSQTPGQGEEKLFF. In DNA form, the CDR3 reads TGTGCCAGCAGCCAAACACCGGGACAGGGGGAAGAAAAACTGTTTTTT. Full variable domain (remainder filled in from reference TRBV7-8 and TRBJ1-4): GAGVSQSPRYKVAKRGQDVALRCDPISGHVSLFWYQQALGQGPEFLTYFQNEAQLDKSGLPSDRFFAERPEGSVSTLKIQRTQQEDSAVYLCASSQTPGQGEEKLFFGSGTQLSVL.

The chain recombines TRBV27 with TRBJ2-1; D is possibly TRBD2 (6 bases). This CDR3 comprises 14 residues. The V end was cut by 5 bases, the J end by 6 bases, with 14 bases between. The germline V gene has CDR1 MNHEY and CDR2 SMNVEV (reference sequence). CDR3 loop: CASSPHGLSNEQFF. CDR3 sequence (DNA): TGTGCCAGCAGTCCCCATGGACTATCCAATGAGCAGTTCTTC.

This sequence joins TRBV11-3 and TRBJ2-3; D gene unclear. The CDR3 is 11 amino acids. From germline, CDR1 is SGHNT and CDR2 YENEEA. Between the trimmed V and J ends, which lost 1 base and 9 bases, there was a span of 5 bases. As DNA, the CDR3 is TGTGCCAGCAGCTTAGCAGGCACGCAGTATTTT. Translated: CASSLAGTQYF.

This chain joins TRBV4-1 and TRBJ2-1; the D gene is possibly TRBD1 (5 bases). This CDR3 contains 16 residues. The V and J ends lost 3 bases and 4 bases respectively, with 16 bases between them. Germline values: CDR1 MGHRA, CDR2 YSYEKL. CDR3 coding DNA: TGCGCCAGCAGCCAGGGGCCGACCTCCAGATACAATGAGCAGTTCTTC. It encodes CASSQGPTSRYNEQFF.

The chain couples TRBV7-9 to TRBJ2-7; TRBD1 might be the D (5 bases). The V end was cut by 3 bases, the J end by 2 bases, with 11 bases between. The CDR3 extends over 14 amino acids. CDR1 SEHNR and CDR2 FQNEAQ come from the germline V gene (reference sequence). The CDR3 loop reads CASSLTVTTYEQYF. The CDR3 DNA follows: TGTGCCAGCAGCTTGACAGTGACCACCTACGAGCAGTACTTC. Full variable domain (remainder filled in from reference TRBV7-9 and TRBJ2-7): DTGVSQNPRHKITKRGQNVTFRCDPISEHNRLYWYRQTLGQGPEFLTYFQNEAQLEKSRLLSDRFSAERPKGSFSTLEIQRTEQGDSAMYLCASSLTVTTYEQYFGPGTRLTVT.